These T cell receptor beta chains were read from a single sample in a study of blood T cell repertoires in COVID-19. TCRdb's table, derived via immunoSEQ multiplex PCR, lists solely in-frame clones and lacks some. This repertoire shows about 110,000 clones, about nine tenths found once; its top ten account for 1% to 1.4%. Sequenced material: peripheral blood. These receptor sequences come from a human donor in a cohort sampled during active COVID-19. Each CDR3 is given with its conserved first and last residue. A D gene is named only where the DNA matches it firmly. Clone size is shown for a subset of rows, as once, few, many or a class of expanded clone.

J gene: TRBJ1-5; D gene: NA; clone size: NA; V gene: TRBV7-3; CDR3 protein: CASSFGVNQPQHF; CDR3 DNA: TGTGCCAGCAGCTTTGGAGTCAATCAGCCCCAGCATTTT
J gene: TRBJ2-1; D gene: TRBD2; clone size: NA; V gene: TRBV24-1; CDR3 protein: CATSAWGGSYNEQFF; CDR3 DNA: TGTGCCACCAGTGCTTGGGGGGGCTCCTACAATGAGCAGTTCTTC
J gene: TRBJ2-3; D gene: TRBD1; clone size: NA; V gene: TRBV5-1; CDR3 protein: CASSRMGQYTDTQYF; CDR3 DNA: TGCGCCAGCAGCCGAATGGGACAGTACACAGATACGCAGTATTTT
J gene: TRBJ2-7; D gene: TRBD1; clone size: NA; V gene: TRBV19; CDR3 protein: CASRPTGDNYNEQYF; CDR3 DNA: TGTGCCAGTAGACCCACAGGGGATAATTACAACGAGCAGTACTTC
J gene: TRBJ2-1; D gene: NA; clone size: NA; V gene: TRBV4-2; CDR3 protein: CASSQDVRGEQFF; CDR3 DNA: TGTGCCAGCAGCCAAGATGTGCGGGGTGAGCAGTTCTTC
J gene: TRBJ1-2; D gene: TRBD1; clone size: NA; V gene: TRBV19; CDR3 protein: CASRPDRGRGDYGYTF; CDR3 DNA: TGTGCCAGTAGACCGGACAGGGGGCGCGGAGACTATGGCTACACCTTC
J gene: TRBJ2-5; D gene: NA; clone size: once; V gene: TRBV3-1/TRBV3-2; CDR3 protein: CASSQVGATPYF; CDR3 DNA: TGTGCCAGCAGCCAAGTCGGAGCTACCCCGTACTTC
J gene: TRBJ2-2; D gene: TRBD2; clone size: NA; V gene: TRBV7-9; CDR3 protein: CASSSPLGVSGGTGELFF; CDR3 DNA: TGTGCCAGCAGCTCCCCTCTGGGGGTGAGCGGGGGCACCGGGGAGCTGTTTTTT
J gene: TRBJ2-7; D gene: TRBD2; clone size: NA; V gene: TRBV5-1; CDR3 protein: CASKRTSGSSYEQYF; CDR3 DNA: TGCGCCAGCAAGAGGACTAGCGGGAGCTCCTACGAGCAGTACTTC
J gene: TRBJ1-3; D gene: NA; clone size: NA; V gene: TRBV10-3; CDR3 protein: CAIGITRGSGGNTIYF; CDR3 DNA: TGTGCCATCGGTATTACCAGGGGAAGTGGTGGAAACACCATATATTTT
J gene: TRBJ2-5; D gene: NA; clone size: NA; V gene: TRBV5-5; CDR3 protein: CASSTDYDQETQYF; CDR3 DNA: TGTGCCAGCAGCACCGACTACGACCAAGAGACCCAGTACTTC
J gene: TRBJ1-4; D gene: NA; clone size: few; V gene: TRBV7-8; CDR3 protein: CASSLGGFGTNEKLFF; CDR3 DNA: TGTGCCAGCAGCTTAGGGGGCTTTGGTACTAATGAAAAACTGTTTTTT
J gene: TRBJ2-2; D gene: TRBD1; clone size: once; V gene: TRBV4-1; CDR3 protein: CASSQEPGQYTGELFF; CDR3 DNA: TGCGCCAGCAGCCAAGAACCGGGACAGTACACCGGGGAGCTGTTTTTT
J gene: TRBJ1-4; D gene: NA; clone size: NA; V gene: TRBV15; CDR3 protein: CATSRGVGAGGEKLFF; CDR3 DNA: TGTGCCACCAGCAGAGGGGTGGGGGCGGGTGGTGAAAAACTGTTTTTT
J gene: TRBJ2-7; D gene: TRBD1; clone size: NA; V gene: TRBV7-9; CDR3 protein: CASSRGQGYAEQYF; CDR3 DNA: TGTGCCAGCAGCCGAGGACAGGGATATGCCGAGCAGTACTTC
J gene: TRBJ1-1; D gene: NA; clone size: NA; V gene: TRBV4-3; CDR3 protein: CASSQDRVNTEAFF; CDR3 DNA: TGCGCCAGCAGCCAAGACAGGGTGAACACTGAAGCTTTCTTT
J gene: TRBJ2-5; D gene: NA; clone size: NA; V gene: TRBV9; CDR3 protein: CASSVVPGAAETQYF; CDR3 DNA: TGTGCCAGCAGCGTAGTTCCAGGGGCAGCAGAGACCCAGTACTTC
J gene: TRBJ2-5; D gene: NA; clone size: NA; V gene: TRBV24-1; CDR3 protein: CATSDPGLAPQETQYF; CDR3 DNA: TGTGCCACCAGTGATCCTGGGCTAGCGCCTCAAGAGACCCAGTACTTC
J gene: TRBJ1-6; D gene: TRBD1; clone size: NA; V gene: TRBV28; CDR3 protein: CASRQPGTGTPPLHF; CDR3 DNA: TGTGCCAGCAGACAGCCTGGGACAGGGACTCCACCCCTCCACTTT
J gene: TRBJ2-7; D gene: NA; clone size: NA; V gene: TRBV14; CDR3 protein: CASSRGNEQYF; CDR3 DNA: TGTGCCAGCAGCAGGGGCAACGAGCAGTACTTC
J gene: TRBJ1-5; D gene: TRBD1; clone size: NA; V gene: TRBV20-1; CDR3 protein: CSASRGQGAGSNQPQHF; CDR3 DNA: TGCAGTGCTAGTCGGGGACAGGGGGCCGGTAGCAATCAGCCCCAGCATTTT
J gene: TRBJ2-2; D gene: TRBD2; clone size: NA; V gene: TRBV7-2; CDR3 protein: CASSFWLAGGTGELFF; CDR3 DNA: TGTGCCAGCAGCTTTTGGCTAGCGGGAGGCACCGGGGAGCTGTTTTTT
J gene: TRBJ2-5; D gene: TRBD2; clone size: NA; V gene: TRBV6-4; CDR3 protein: CASSKTSGSGETQYF; CDR3 DNA: TGTGCCAGCAGCAAAACTAGCGGGAGTGGGGAGACCCAGTACTTC
J gene: TRBJ2-7; D gene: TRBD2; clone size: NA; V gene: TRBV10-3; CDR3 protein: CAITGGLAYYEQYF; CDR3 DNA: TGTGCCATCACGGGGGGACTAGCCTACTACGAGCAGTACTTC
J gene: TRBJ2-1; D gene: NA; clone size: NA; V gene: TRBV7-3; CDR3 protein: CASSLRNGEQFF; CDR3 DNA: TGTGCCAGCAGCTTGCGGAACGGTGAGCAGTTCTTC
J gene: TRBJ2-7; D gene: TRBD1; clone size: NA; V gene: TRBV6-5; CDR3 protein: CASRSSTGGSYEQYF; CDR3 DNA: TGTGCCAGCAGGAGTTCAACAGGGGGGTCCTACGAGCAGTACTTC
J gene: TRBJ1-6; D gene: TRBD1; clone size: NA; V gene: TRBV6-5; CDR3 protein: CASSPTGLNSPLHF; CDR3 DNA: TGTGCCAGCAGTCCGACAGGGTTGAATTCACCCCTCCACTTT
J gene: TRBJ1-2; D gene: TRBD1; clone size: NA; V gene: TRBV28; CDR3 protein: CASSLLHRGHGYTF; CDR3 DNA: TGTGCCAGCAGTTTACTTCACAGGGGCCATGGCTACACCTTC
J gene: TRBJ1-3; D gene: TRBD1; clone size: NA; V gene: TRBV18; CDR3 protein: CASSPSTGPGNTIYF; CDR3 DNA: TGTGCCAGCTCACCATCGACAGGGCCGGGGAACACCATATATTTT
J gene: TRBJ2-1; D gene: NA; clone size: NA; V gene: TRBV28; CDR3 protein: CASSLIGRGNEQFF; CDR3 DNA: TGTGCCAGCAGTTTAATCGGCAGGGGCAATGAGCAGTTCTTC
J gene: TRBJ2-7; D gene: TRBD2; clone size: NA; V gene: TRBV5-6; CDR3 protein: CASSLYVAGGMYEQYF; CDR3 DNA: TGTGCCAGCAGCTTGTATGTAGCGGGGGGGATGTACGAGCAGTACTTC
J gene: TRBJ2-5; D gene: NA; clone size: NA; V gene: TRBV7-2; CDR3 protein: CASSFFGDSGTQYF; CDR3 DNA: TGTGCCAGCAGCTTCTTCGGGGACTCGGGAACCCAGTACTTC
J gene: TRBJ2-1; D gene: NA; clone size: NA; V gene: TRBV4-3; CDR3 protein: CASSQVWDLPNEQFF; CDR3 DNA: TGCGCCAGCAGCCAAGTTTGGGACTTACCTAATGAGCAGTTCTTC
J gene: TRBJ2-2; D gene: NA; clone size: few; V gene: TRBV3-1/TRBV3-2; CDR3 protein: CASSLTLGGARTGELFF; CDR3 DNA: TGTGCCAGCAGCCTCACCTTGGGGGGGGCGCGGACCGGGGAGCTGTTTTTT
J gene: TRBJ2-7; D gene: TRBD2; clone size: NA; V gene: TRBV5-1; CDR3 protein: CASSPGLAGGPRYEQYF; CDR3 DNA: TGCGCCAGCAGCCCGGGACTAGCGGGAGGGCCGAGGTACGAGCAGTACTTC
J gene: TRBJ2-7; D gene: NA; clone size: NA; V gene: TRBV19; CDR3 protein: CASSMQGSSYEQYF; CDR3 DNA: TGTGCCAGTAGTATGCAGGGGAGCTCCTACGAGCAGTACTTC
J gene: TRBJ1-2; D gene: NA; clone size: few; V gene: TRBV14; CDR3 protein: CASSQAGVYTF; CDR3 DNA: TGTGCCAGCAGCCAAGCGGGGGTCTACACCTTC
J gene: TRBJ2-5; D gene: TRBD2; clone size: NA; V gene: TRBV2; CDR3 protein: CASSRRGEKETQYF; CDR3 DNA: TGTGCCAGCAGTAGGCGGGGGGAGAAAGAGACCCAGTACTTC
J gene: TRBJ1-1; D gene: NA; clone size: NA; V gene: TRBV2; CDR3 protein: CARGHDTEAFF; CDR3 DNA: TGTGCCAGGGGGCATGACACTGAAGCTTTCTTT
J gene: TRBJ1-6; D gene: TRBD1; clone size: NA; V gene: TRBV19; CDR3 protein: CASSVTGVNSPLHF; CDR3 DNA: TGTGCCAGTAGTGTTACAGGGGTCAATTCACCCCTCCACTTT
J gene: TRBJ2-1; D gene: TRBD2; clone size: NA; V gene: TRBV11-2; CDR3 protein: CASSLNKTSGRESYNEQFF; CDR3 DNA: TGTGCCAGCAGCCTAAATAAGACTAGCGGGAGGGAGTCCTACAATGAGCAGTTCTTC
J gene: TRBJ2-7; D gene: NA; clone size: NA; V gene: TRBV7-2; CDR3 protein: CASSLAQRMRSYEQYF; CDR3 DNA: TGTGCCAGCAGCTTAGCGCAGCGTATGCGGTCCTACGAGCAGTACTTC
J gene: TRBJ1-1; D gene: NA; clone size: NA; V gene: TRBV19; CDR3 protein: CASSKTGNTEAFF; CDR3 DNA: TGTGCCAGTAGTAAGACAGGGAACACTGAAGCTTTCTTT
J gene: TRBJ2-7; D gene: TRBD2; clone size: NA; V gene: TRBV6-2/TRBV6-3; CDR3 protein: CASSVAGGRYEQYF; CDR3 DNA: TGTGCCAGCAGCGTAGCGGGAGGCCGATACGAGCAGTACTTC
J gene: TRBJ1-1; D gene: NA; clone size: NA; V gene: TRBV5-4; CDR3 protein: CASSWGPFGGDTEAFF; CDR3 DNA: TGTGCCAGCAGCTGGGGACCCTTTGGGGGGGACACTGAAGCTTTCTTT
J gene: TRBJ1-1; D gene: TRBD1; clone size: NA; V gene: TRBV5-4; CDR3 protein: CASSLGADRKNTEAFF; CDR3 DNA: TGTGCCAGCAGCTTGGGGGCGGACAGGAAAAACACTGAAGCTTTCTTT
J gene: TRBJ2-7; D gene: TRBD1; clone size: NA; V gene: TRBV13; CDR3 protein: CASRRTGGSYEQYF; CDR3 DNA: TGTGCCAGCAGGCGGACAGGGGGCTCCTACGAGCAGTACTTC
J gene: TRBJ2-3; D gene: NA; clone size: NA; V gene: TRBV11-2; CDR3 protein: CASSARRRGSVADTQYF; CDR3 DNA: TGTGCCAGCAGCGCACGTCGTCGGGGATCCGTGGCAGATACGCAGTATTTT
J gene: TRBJ1-2; D gene: NA; clone size: NA; V gene: TRBV5-1; CDR3 protein: CASSPQDPRGYTF; CDR3 DNA: TGCGCCAGCAGCCCACAGGACCCTAGAGGCTACACCTTC
J gene: TRBJ1-1; D gene: NA; clone size: NA; V gene: TRBV9; CDR3 protein: CASSVRSRTEAFF; CDR3 DNA: TGTGCCAGCAGCGTCCGGTCTCGCACTGAAGCTTTCTTT
J gene: TRBJ1-4; D gene: TRBD1; clone size: NA; V gene: TRBV19; CDR3 protein: CASSILGQGNEKLFF; CDR3 DNA: TGTGCCAGTAGTATATTAGGACAGGGCAATGAAAAACTGTTTTTT
J gene: TRBJ2-5; D gene: TRBD1; clone size: NA; V gene: TRBV12-3/TRBV12-4; CDR3 protein: CASSGQGPRYF; CDR3 DNA: TGTGCCAGCAGCGGACAGGGGCCACGGTACTTC
J gene: TRBJ1-2; D gene: NA; clone size: once; V gene: TRBV28; CDR3 protein: CASSPNYGYTF; CDR3 DNA: TGTGCCAGCAGTCCGAACTATGGCTACACCTTC
J gene: TRBJ1-1; D gene: NA; clone size: NA; V gene: TRBV6-6; CDR3 protein: CASSPGNGEAFF; CDR3 DNA: TGTGCCAGCAGCCCCGGGAACGGGGAAGCTTTCTTT
J gene: TRBJ1-1; D gene: NA; clone size: NA; V gene: TRBV5-8; CDR3 protein: CASSSGGQLNTEAFF; CDR3 DNA: TGTGCCAGCAGCTCTGGCGGACAGCTAAACACTGAAGCTTTCTTT
J gene: TRBJ2-1; D gene: TRBD2; clone size: NA; V gene: TRBV6-5; CDR3 protein: CASSYSGGIRNEQFF; CDR3 DNA: TGTGCCAGCAGTTACTCGGGAGGGATACGGAATGAGCAGTTCTTC
J gene: TRBJ2-4; D gene: NA; clone size: NA; V gene: TRBV11-3; CDR3 protein: CASSHTLYGAAKNIQYF; CDR3 DNA: TGTGCCAGCAGCCACACCCTGTATGGGGCAGCCAAAAACATTCAGTACTTC
J gene: TRBJ2-7; D gene: NA; clone size: NA; V gene: TRBV4-1; CDR3 protein: CASSQRGGQDSYEQYF; CDR3 DNA: TGCGCCAGCAGCCAAAGGGGGGGACAGGACTCCTACGAGCAGTACTTC
J gene: TRBJ2-1; D gene: NA; clone size: once; V gene: TRBV5-8; CDR3 protein: CASTLGLGSSYNEQFF; CDR3 DNA: TGTGCCAGCACCCTTGGTCTCGGGTCTTCTTACAATGAGCAGTTCTTC
J gene: TRBJ2-2; D gene: TRBD2; clone size: NA; V gene: TRBV7-3; CDR3 protein: CASSSAAGGQGTGELFF; CDR3 DNA: TGTGCCAGCAGCTCAGCCGCGGGGGGGCAGGGCACCGGGGAGCTGTTTTTT